This T cell receptor beta chain was found in a study of shared clonotypes between healthy human individuals. Germline trimming cut 2 bases from V and 3 bases from J; bases unmatched to any gene: 3. The CDR3 is 14 residues long. CDR1 is MNHEY, CDR2 SMNVEV, per germline (reference sequence). Study observations and caveats: Generation probability values for non-shared clonotypes were lower than those for clonotypes shared by all four donors.

About this clone itself: No antigen is known for it.

Some clones are missing from TCRdb's copy, which holds only in-frame ones; the method was immunoSEQ multiplex PCR. The repertoire holds hundreds of thousands of clones, around 97% seen once, with around 0.06% in the top ten. Subsets obtained from CD4+ cells comprised CD45RA+ naive and CD45RA-negative memory cells. The chain is built from TRBV27 and TRBJ2-7; the match to TRBD1 covers 8 bases. What was sequenced was naive CD4+ T cells sorted from blood. Subset meaning: CD45RA+ positively selected. The TCR sequence derives from a woman aged 25 to 45 in good health. CDR3 in amino acids: CASSLRGQVYEQYF. CDR3 DNA: TGTGCCAGCAGTTTACGGGGACAGGTCTACGAGCAGTACTTC.